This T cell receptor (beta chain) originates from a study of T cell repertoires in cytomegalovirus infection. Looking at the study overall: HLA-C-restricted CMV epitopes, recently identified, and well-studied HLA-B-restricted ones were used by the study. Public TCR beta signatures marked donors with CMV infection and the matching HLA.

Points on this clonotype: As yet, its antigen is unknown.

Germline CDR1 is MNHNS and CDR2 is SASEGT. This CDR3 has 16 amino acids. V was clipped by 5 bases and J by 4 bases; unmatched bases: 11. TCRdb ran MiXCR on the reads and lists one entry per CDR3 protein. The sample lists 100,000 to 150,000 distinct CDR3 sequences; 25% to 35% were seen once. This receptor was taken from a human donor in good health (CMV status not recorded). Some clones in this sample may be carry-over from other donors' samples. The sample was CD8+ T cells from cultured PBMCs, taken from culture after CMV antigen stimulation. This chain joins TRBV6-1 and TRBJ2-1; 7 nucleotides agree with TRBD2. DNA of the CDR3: TGTGCCAGCAGTCCCGAGGCGGGACTACCTTACAATGAGCAGTTCTTC. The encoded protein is CASSPEAGLPYNEQFF.